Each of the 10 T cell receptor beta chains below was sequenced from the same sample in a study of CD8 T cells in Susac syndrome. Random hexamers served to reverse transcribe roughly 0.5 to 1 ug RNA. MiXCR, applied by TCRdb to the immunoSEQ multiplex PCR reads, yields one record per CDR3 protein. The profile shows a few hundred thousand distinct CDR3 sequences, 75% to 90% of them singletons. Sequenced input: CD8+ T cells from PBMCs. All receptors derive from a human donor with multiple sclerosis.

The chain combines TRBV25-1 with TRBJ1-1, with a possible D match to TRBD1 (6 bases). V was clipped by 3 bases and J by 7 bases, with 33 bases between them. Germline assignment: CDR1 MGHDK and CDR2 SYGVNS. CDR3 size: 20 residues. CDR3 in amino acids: CASSDHARGWGAERYGEAFF. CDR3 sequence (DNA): TGTGCCAGCAGTGATCACGCCAGGGGCTGGGGGGCCGAAAGGTACGGTGAAGCTTTCTTT.

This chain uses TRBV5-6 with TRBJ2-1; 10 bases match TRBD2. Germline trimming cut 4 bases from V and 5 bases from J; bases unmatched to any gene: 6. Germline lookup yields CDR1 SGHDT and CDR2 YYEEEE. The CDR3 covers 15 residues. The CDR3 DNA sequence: TGTGCCAGCAGCCTCGGACTAGCGGCCCACAATGAGCAGTTCTTC. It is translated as CASSLGLAAHNEQFF.

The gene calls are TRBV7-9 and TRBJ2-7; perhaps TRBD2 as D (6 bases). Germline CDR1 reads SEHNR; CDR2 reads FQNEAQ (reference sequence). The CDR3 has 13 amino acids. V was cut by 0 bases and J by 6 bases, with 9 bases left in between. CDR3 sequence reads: CASSLALAAEQYF. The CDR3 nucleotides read TGTGCCAGCAGCTTAGCACTAGCTGCCGAGCAGTACTTC.

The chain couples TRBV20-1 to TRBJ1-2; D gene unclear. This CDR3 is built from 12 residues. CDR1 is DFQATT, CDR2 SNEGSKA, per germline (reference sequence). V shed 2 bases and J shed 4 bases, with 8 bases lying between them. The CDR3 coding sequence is TGCAGTGCTAGAACCGGATCCTATGGCTACACCTTC. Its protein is CSARTGSYGYTF.

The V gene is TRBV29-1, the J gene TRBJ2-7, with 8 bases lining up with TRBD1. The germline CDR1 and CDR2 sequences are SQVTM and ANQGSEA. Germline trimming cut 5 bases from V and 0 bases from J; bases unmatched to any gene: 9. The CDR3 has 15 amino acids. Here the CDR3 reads CSVQGAGGPSYEQYF. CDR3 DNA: TGCAGCGTTCAGGGGGCTGGGGGGCCCTCCTACGAGCAGTACTTC.

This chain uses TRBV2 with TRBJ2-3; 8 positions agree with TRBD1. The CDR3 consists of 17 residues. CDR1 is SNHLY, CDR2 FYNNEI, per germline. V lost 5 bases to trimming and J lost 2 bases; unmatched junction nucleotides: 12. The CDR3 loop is CASSRDADRVNTDTQYF. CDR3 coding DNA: TGTGCCAGCAGTAGAGACGCGGACAGGGTTAACACAGATACGCAGTATTTT.

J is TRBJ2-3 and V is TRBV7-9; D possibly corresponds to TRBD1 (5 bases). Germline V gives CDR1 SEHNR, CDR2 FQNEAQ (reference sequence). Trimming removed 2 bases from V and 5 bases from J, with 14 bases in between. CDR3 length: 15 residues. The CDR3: CASSLYRLSEDTQYF. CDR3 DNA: TGTGCCAGCAGCTTATACAGGCTATCCGAAGATACGCAGTATTTT.

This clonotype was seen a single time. CDR3: CASSKQFGGYSTDTQYF. CDR3 in DNA: TGTGCCAGCAGCAAGCAATTTGGTGGGTACAGCACAGATACGCAGTATTTT. This chain connects TRBV3-1 to TRBJ2-3; D not certain. The CDR3 sequence is 17 residues long. V lost 5 bases, J lost 0 bases, and 18 bases lay in between. Germline values: CDR1 LGHDT, CDR2 YNNKEL (reference sequence).

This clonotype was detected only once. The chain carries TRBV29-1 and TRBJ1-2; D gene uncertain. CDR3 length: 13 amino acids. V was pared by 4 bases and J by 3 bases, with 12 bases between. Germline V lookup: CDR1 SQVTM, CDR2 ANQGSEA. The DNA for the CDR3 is TGCAGCGTTGGGGAGGCGGAAGACTATGGCTACACCTTC. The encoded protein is CSVGEAEDYGYTF.

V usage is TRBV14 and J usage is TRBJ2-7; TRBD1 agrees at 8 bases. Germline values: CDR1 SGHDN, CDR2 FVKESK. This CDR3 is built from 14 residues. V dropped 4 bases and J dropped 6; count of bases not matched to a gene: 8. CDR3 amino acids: CASSPRTGRGEQYF. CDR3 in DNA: TGTGCCAGCAGCCCGCGGACAGGGAGAGGCGAGCAGTACTTC. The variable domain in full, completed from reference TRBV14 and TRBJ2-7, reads EAGVTQFPSHSVIEKGQTVTLRCDPISGHDNLYWYRRVMGKEIKFLLHFVKESKQDESGMPNNRFLAERTGGTYSTLKVQPAELEDSGVYFCASSPRTGRGEQYFGPGTRLTVT.